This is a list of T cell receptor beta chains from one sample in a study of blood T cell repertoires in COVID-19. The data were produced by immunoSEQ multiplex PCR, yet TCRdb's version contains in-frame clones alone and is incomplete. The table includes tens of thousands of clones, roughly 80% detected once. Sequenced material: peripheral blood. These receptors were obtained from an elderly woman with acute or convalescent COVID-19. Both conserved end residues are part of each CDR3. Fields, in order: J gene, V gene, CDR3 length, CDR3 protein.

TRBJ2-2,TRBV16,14,CASSQTGGTGELFF
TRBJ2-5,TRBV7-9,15,CASSPQTGLQETQYF
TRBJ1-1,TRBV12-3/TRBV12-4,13,CASSFGGNTEAFF
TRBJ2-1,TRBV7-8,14,CASSLASGGSEQFF
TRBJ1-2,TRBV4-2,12,CASSQPTGGYTF
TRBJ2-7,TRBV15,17,CATSRDFGGRSSYEQYF
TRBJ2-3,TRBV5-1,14,CASSPAGESDTQYF
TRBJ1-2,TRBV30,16,CAWSVKPTQRNYGYTF
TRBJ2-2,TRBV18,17,CASSPRGTGGNTGELFF
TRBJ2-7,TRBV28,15,CASSPHVGRGHEQYF
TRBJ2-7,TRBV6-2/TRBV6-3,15,CASSPGQGFSYEQYF
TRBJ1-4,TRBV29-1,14,CSVKGQGTNEKLFF
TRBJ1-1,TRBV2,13,CASRRELNTEAFF
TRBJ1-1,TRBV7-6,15,CASSLAATGGTEAFF
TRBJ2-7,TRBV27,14,CASSLSPNSYEQYF
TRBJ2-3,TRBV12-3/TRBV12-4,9,CASSPPLYF
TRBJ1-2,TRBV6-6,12,CASSSGLDGYTF
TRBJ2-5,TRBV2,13,CASTTANQETQYF
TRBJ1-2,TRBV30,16,CAWASLQGAPVYGYTF
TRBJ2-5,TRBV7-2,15,CASSLSLAGQETQYF
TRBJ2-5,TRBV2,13,CASSGGRGLTQYF
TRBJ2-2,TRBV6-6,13,CASTGRNTGELFF
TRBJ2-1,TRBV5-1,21,CASSNRIRDTTSGREENEQFF
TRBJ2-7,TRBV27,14,CASSSLGPAYEQYF